The entry that follows covers one TCR beta chain sequence. Its specificity is unknown. Using a J-beta primer mix together with a sample-barcoded 5' primer, a second PCR was run for roughly 7 to 11 cycles. MiXCR was run by TCRdb on the 5' RACE reads, yielding one entry per CDR3 protein. Here the sample spans roughly 1.5 million distinct CDR3 sequences, 35% to 45% being singletons. V gave up 6 bases and J gave up 1 base, with 16 bases separating them. Germline lookup yields CDR1 MNHEY and CDR2 SVGAGI. The CDR3 consists of 16 residues. This specimen comes from a study of blood T cells in healthy people across ages. Regarding the study as a whole: For the donors, CMV status was unknown and possibly confounded expanded clonotype changes.

The chain joins TRBV6-5 to TRBJ2-4; the D is unclear. Sequences were obtained from blood. This clonotype was sampled from a woman between 18 and 29 years old in good health. DNA of the CDR3: TGTGCCAGCAGCACACAAGTCGTGACGGCCAAAAACATTCAGTACTTC. Its translation is CASSTQVVTAKNIQYF.